Below, 2 T cell receptor beta chains from the same sample are listed, as sequenced in a study of blood T cells in healthy people across ages. Primers used in a second PCR of about 6 to 11 cycles were a sample-barcoded 5' primer and a J-beta primer mix. TCRdb used MiXCR to reprocess the 5' RACE reads, holding one entry per CDR3 protein. The sample lists fewer than 1,000,000 distinct CDR3 sequences, around 45% occurring once. The source material was blood. These receptors all come from a man aged 55-75 years in good health.

The chain uses TRBV4-1 and TRBJ2-7; D is undetermined. Germline CDR1 is MGHRA and CDR2 is YSYEKL. Trimming pared 0 bases from V and 2 bases from J, leaving 8 bases between. The CDR3 extends over 14 amino acids. CDR3 residues: CASSQDRRAYEQYF. CDR3 DNA sequence: TGCGCCAGCAGCCAAGACCGTCGGGCCTACGAGCAGTACTTC.

The J gene is TRBJ1-4, the V gene TRBV20-1; D gene ambiguous. The CDR3 is 13 amino acids. V was cut by 7 bases and J by 1 base, with 10 bases left in between. Per germline, CDR1 DFQATT and CDR2 SNEGSKA (reference sequence). CDR3 sequence reads: CSVMAGTNEKLFF. CDR3 sequence (DNA): TGCAGTGTCATGGCGGGAACTAATGAAAAACTGTTTTTT.